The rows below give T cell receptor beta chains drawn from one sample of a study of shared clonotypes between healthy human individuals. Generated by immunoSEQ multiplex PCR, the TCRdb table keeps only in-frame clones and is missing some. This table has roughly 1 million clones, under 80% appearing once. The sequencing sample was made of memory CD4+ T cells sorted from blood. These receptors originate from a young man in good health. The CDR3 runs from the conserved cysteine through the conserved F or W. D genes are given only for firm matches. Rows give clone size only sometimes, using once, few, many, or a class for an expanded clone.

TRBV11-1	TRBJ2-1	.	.	TGTGCCAGCGCGCAAGGGGCCACCATTTCCTACAATGAGCAGTTCTTC	CASAQGATISYNEQFF
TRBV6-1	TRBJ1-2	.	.	TGTGCCAGCAGTGACCCTGGCGGCCCTAACTATGGCTACACCTTC	CASSDPGGPNYGYTF
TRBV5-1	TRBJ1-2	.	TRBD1	TGCGCCAGCAGCGCGGACAGGGCTTATGGCTACACCTTC	CASSADRAYGYTF
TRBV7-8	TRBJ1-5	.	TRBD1	TGTGCCAGCAGCTTACGCACAGGGGAGGGGGGAAATCAGCCCCAGCATTTT	CASSLRTGEGGNQPQHF
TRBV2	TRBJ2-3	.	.	TGTGCCACCCGACTCGCATTCACAGATACGCAGTATTTT	CATRLAFTDTQYF
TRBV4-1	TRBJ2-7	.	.	TGCGCCACCCGATCCTCCCTGACGGGGCATCTCGAGCAGTACTTC	CATRSSLTGHLEQYF
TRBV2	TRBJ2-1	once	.	TGTGCCAGCAGCGTTAACAATGAGCAGTTCTTC	CASSVNNEQFF
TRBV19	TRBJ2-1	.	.	TGTGCCAGTAGTTGGTCGAATGAGCAGTTCTTC	CASSWSNEQFF
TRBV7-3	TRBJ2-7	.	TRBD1	TGTGCCAGCAGCTTAGACAGGGGAAGGGAGCAGTACTTC	CASSLDRGREQYF
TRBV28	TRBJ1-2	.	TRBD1	TGTGCCAGCATTGGAGGGACAGGGGGGCATGGCTACACCTTC	CASIGGTGGHGYTF
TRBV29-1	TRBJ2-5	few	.	TGCAGCGTTGATGGGGGTCGCGAGACCCAGTACTTC	CSVDGGRETQYF
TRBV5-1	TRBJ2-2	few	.	TGCGCCAGCAGGTCTGAAAATACCGGGGAGCTGTTTTTT	CASRSENTGELFF
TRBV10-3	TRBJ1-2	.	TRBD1	TGTGCCATCAGTGAGTCTGACAGGGGCTATGGCTACACCTTC	CAISESDRGYGYTF
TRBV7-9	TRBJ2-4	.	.	TGTGCCAGCAGCGGGGACGATAACTTAGCCAAAAACATTCAGTACTTC	CASSGDDNLAKNIQYF
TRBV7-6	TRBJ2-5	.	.	TGTGCCAGCAGCTCACAATACGGGGGCGGGGAGACCCAGTACTTC	CASSSQYGGGETQYF
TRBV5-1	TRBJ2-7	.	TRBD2	TGCGCCAGCAGCTTGGCGACACAGGGGACTAGCGGGAGGGCCTACGAGCAGTACTTC	CASSLATQGTSGRAYEQYF
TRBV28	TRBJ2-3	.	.	TGTGCCAGCAGACTAGACACAGATACGCAGTATTTT	CASRLDTDTQYF
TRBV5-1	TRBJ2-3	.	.	TGCGCCACACCAGGGGGGCAAGCAGATACGCAGTATTTT	CATPGGQADTQYF
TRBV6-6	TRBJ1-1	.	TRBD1	TGTGCCAGCAGTTCGCAGGGGGGGAACACTGAAGCTTTCTTT	CASSSQGGNTEAFF
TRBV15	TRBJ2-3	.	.	TGTGCCACCAGCAGAGAGGGGGTAGATACGCAGTATTTT	CATSREGVDTQYF
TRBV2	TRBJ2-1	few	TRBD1	TGTGCCAGCAGGAGGGACAGGGAGAACTACAATGAGCAGTTCTTC	CASRRDRENYNEQFF
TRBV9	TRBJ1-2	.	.	TGTGCCAGCAGTTCTGGACCCCGCTATGGCTACACCTTC	CASSSGPRYGYTF